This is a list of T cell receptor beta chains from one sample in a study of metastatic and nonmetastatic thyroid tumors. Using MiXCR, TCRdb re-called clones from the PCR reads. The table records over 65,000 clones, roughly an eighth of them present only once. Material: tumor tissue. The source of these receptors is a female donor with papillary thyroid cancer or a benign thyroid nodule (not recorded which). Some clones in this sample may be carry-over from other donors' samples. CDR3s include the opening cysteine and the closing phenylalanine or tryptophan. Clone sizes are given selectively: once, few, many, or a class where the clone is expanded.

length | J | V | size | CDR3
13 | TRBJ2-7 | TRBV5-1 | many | CASSLTVSGGKDF
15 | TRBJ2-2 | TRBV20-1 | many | CSARSLAANTGELFF
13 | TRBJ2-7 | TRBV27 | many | CASGFQPRYEQYF
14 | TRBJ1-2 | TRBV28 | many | CASTPPDRNYGYTF
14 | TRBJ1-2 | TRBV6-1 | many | CASEQQKPNYGYTF
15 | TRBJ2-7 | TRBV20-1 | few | CSAALHSGRAYEQYF
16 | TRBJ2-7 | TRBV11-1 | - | CASSLTSGRGVYEQYF
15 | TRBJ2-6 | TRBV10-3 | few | CATDRTGAGANVLTF
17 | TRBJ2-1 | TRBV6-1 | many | CASSGGGGRSSYNEQFF
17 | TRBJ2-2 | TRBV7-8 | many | CASSLHRDREGTGELFF
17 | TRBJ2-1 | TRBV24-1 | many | CATSDFLGQGGHNEQFF
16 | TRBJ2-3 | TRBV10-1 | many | CASSTGLAGSTDTQYF
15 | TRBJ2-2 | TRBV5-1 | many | CASSLMTTDTGELFF
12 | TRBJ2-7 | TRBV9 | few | CASSATGGGQYF
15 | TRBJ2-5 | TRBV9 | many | CASSVGKRVRGTQYF
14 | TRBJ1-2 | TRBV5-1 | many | CASSLGQGFYGYTF
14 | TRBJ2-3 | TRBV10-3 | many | CAISGAGLEDTQYF
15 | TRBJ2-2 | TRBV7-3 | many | CASSLVAGYTGELFF
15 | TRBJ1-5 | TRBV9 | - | CASSATSNSNQPQHF
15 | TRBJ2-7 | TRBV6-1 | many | CASSEEGTDSYEQYF
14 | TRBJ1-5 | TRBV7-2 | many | CAGSLSVSNQPQHF
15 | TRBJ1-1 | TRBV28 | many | CASSLSLGAGTEAFF
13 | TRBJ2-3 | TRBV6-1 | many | CASSNRRTDTQYF
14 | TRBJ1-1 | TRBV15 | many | CATSTWTENTEAFF
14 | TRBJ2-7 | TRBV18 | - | CASSPVGRTHEQYF
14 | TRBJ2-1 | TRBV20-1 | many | CSASGRYSYNEQFF
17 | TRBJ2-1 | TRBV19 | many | CASSILRGSGTRNEQFF
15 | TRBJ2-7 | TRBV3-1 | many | CASSQELADYYEQYF
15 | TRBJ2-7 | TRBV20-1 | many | CSATRGASGDGEQYF
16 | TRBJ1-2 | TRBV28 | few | CASSPGQGGFRYGYTF
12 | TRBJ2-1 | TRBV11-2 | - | CAIRGGYNEQFF
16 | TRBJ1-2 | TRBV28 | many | CASSLPGQGKIYGYTF
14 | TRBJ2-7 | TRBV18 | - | CASSPLQGPYEQYF